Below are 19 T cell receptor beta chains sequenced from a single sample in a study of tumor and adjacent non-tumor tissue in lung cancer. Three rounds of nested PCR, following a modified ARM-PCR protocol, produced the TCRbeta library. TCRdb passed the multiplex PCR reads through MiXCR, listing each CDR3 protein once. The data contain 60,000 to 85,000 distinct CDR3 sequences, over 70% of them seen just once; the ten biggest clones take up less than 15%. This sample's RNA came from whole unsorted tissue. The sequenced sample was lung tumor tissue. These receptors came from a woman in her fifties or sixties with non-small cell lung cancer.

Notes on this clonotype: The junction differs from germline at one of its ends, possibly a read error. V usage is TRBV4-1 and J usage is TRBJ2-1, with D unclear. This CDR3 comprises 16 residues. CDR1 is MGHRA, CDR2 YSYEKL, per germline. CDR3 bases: TGCGCCAGCGGCCAGGAGTTGAGGAGCTCCTACAATGAGCAGTTCTTC. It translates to CASGQELRSSYNEQFF.

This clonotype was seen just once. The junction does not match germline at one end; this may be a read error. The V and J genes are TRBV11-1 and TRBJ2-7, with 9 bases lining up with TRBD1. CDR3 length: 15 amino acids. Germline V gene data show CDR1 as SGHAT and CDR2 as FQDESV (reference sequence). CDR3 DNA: TGTGACAGCAGTCGGACAGGGGCGGCCTCCTACGAACAGTACTTC. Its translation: CDSSRTGAASYEQYF. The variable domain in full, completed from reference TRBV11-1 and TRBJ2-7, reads EAEVAQSPRYKITEKSQAVAFWCDPISGHATLYWYRQILGQGPELLVQFQDESVVDDSQLPKDRFSAERLKGVDSTLKIQPAELGDSAMYLCDSSRTGAASYEQYFGPGTRLTVT.

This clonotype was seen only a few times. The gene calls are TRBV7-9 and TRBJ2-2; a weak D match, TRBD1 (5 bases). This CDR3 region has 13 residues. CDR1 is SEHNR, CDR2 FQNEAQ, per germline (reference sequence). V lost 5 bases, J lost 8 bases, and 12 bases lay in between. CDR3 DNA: TGTGCCAGCAGCACCCGAGCAGGGGGGGAGCTGTTTTTT. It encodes CASSTRAGGELFF.

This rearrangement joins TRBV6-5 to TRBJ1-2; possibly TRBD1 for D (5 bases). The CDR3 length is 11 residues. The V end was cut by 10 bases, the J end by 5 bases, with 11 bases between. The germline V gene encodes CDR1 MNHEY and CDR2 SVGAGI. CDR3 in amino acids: CATRDRYGYTF. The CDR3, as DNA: TGTGCCACCAGGGACCGGTATGGCTACACCTTC.

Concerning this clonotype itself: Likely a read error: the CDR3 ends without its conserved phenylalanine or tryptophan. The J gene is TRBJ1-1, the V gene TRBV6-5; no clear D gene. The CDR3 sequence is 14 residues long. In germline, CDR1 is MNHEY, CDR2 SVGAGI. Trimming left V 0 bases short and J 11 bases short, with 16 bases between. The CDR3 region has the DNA TGTGCCAGCAGTTACTCTAGGTCAGCCGTCGATGCTTTCTTA. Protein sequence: CASSYSRSAVDAFL.

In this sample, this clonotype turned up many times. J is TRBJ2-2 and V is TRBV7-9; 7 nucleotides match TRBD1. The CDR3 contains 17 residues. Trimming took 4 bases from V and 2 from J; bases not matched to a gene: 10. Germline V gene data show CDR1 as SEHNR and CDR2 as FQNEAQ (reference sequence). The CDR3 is CASSSTQQGRNTGELFF. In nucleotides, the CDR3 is TGTGCCAGCAGCTCGACCCAACAGGGGCGAAACACCGGGGAGCTGTTTTTT. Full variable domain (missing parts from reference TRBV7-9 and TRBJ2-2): DTGVSQNPRHKITKRGQNVTFRCDPISEHNRLYWYRQTLGQGPEFLTYFQNEAQLEKSRLLSDRFSAERPKGSFSTLEIQRTEQGDSAMYLCASSSTQQGRNTGELFFGEGSRLTVL.

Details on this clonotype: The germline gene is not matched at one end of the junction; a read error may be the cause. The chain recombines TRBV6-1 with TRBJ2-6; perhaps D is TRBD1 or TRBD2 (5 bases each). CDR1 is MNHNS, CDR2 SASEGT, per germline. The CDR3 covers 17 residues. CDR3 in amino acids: CASSAVGEGGGADVLTF. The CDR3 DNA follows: TGTGCCAGCAGTGCAGTGGGAGAGGGTGGTGGGGCCGACGTCCTGACTTTC.

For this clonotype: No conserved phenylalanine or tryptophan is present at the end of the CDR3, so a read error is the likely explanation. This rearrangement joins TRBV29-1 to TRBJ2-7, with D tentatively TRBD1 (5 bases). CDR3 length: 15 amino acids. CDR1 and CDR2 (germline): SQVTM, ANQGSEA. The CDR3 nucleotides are TGCGGCGTTGTACTGTCGGACATGGGATCCTACGAGCAGTACCTC. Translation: CGVVLSDMGSYEQYL.

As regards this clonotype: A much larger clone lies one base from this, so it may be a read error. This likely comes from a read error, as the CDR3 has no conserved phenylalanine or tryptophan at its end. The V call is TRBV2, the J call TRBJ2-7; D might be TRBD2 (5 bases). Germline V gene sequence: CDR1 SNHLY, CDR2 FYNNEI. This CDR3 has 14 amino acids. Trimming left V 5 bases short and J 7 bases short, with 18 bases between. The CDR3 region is CASSWTEISGEQYL. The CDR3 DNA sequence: TGTGCCAGCAGTTGGACGGAAATCTCGGGGGAGCAGTACCTC.

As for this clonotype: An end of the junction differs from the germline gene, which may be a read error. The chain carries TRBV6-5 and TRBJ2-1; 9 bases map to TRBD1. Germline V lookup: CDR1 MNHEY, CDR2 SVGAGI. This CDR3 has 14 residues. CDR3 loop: CANNTGTGSPEHFF. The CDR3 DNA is TGTGCCAACAATACCGGGACAGGGTCCCCAGAGCACTTCTTC.

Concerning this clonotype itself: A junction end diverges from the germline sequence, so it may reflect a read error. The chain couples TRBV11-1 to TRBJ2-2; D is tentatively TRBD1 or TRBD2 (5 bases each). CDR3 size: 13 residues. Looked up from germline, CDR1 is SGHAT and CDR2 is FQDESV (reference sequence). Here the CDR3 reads CATRPGATGEPFF. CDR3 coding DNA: TGTGCCACCAGACCTGGGGCCACCGGGGAGCCGTTTTTT.

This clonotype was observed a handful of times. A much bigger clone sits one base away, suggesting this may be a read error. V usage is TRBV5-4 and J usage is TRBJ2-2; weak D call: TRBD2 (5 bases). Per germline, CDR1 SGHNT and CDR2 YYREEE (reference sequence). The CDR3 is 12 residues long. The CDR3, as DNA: TGTGTCAGCAGCGGGAACACCGGGGAGCTGTTTTTT. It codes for CVSSGNTGELFF.

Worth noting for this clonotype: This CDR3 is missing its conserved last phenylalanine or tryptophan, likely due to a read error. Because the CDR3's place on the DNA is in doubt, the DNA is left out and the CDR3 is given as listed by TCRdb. The CDR3 here is CTSSLAGQGAITVFS. This sequence joins TRBV11-2 and TRBJ1-1; the listed D gene, TRBD1, was not tested against the DNA. CDR1 SGHAT and CDR2 FQNNGV come from the germline V gene. Including both end residues, the CDR3 is 15 amino acids long.

The CDR3 DNA reads TGTGTCAGTAACCTGGGAGACCAAGAGACCCAGTACTTC. It is translated as CVSNLGDQETQYF. The chain recombines TRBV6-2 or TRBV6-3 with TRBJ2-5; D is perhaps TRBD2 (5 bases). Germline CDR1 MNHEY, CDR2 SVGEGT. The CDR3 length is 13 residues.

CDR3 region: CAIEDGTSGNCEQYF. CDR3 bases: TGTGCCATCGAAGATGGAACTAGCGGGAACTGCGAGCAGTACTTC. V is TRBV6-1 and J is TRBJ2-7; 10 bases are shared with TRBD2. The V segment lost 10 bases and the J segment 6 bases; nucleotides outside the gene matches: 15. Germline-derived CDR1 and CDR2 are MNHNS and SASEGT. The CDR3 is 15 residues long.

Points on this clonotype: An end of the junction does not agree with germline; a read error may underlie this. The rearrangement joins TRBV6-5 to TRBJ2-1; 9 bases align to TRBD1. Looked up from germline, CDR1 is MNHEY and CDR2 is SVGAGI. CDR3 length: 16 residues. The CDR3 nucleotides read TGTGCCAGCAGTTACTTCCGGGACAGGGCCCACAATGAGCAGTTCTTT. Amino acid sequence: CASSYFRDRAHNEQFF.

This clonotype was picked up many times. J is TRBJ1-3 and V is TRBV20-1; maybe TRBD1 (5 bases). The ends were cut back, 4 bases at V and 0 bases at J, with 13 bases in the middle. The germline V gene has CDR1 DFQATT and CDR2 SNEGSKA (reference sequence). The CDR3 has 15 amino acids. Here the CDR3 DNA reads TGCAGTGCTACGCCTGACAGCCTCTCTGGAAACACCATATATTTT. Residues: CSATPDSLSGNTIYF.

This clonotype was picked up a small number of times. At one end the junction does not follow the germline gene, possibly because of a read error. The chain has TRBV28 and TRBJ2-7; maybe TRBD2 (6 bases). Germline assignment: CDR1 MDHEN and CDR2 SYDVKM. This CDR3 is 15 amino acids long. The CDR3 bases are TGTGCCAGCAGTTTAAATGGCGGGGTTGCCTACGAGCGGTACTTC. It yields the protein CASSLNGGVAYERYF.

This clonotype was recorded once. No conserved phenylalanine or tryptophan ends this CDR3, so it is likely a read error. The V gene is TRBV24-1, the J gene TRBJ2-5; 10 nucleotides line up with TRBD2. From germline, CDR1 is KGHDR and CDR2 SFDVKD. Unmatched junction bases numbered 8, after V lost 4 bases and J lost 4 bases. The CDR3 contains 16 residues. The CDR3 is CATSDFSGRMRETQYL. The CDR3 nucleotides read TGTGCCACCAGTGACTTTAGCGGGAGGATGCGAGAGACCCAGTACCTC.